These 15 T cell receptor beta chains came from one sample sequenced in a study of neurological immune-mediated disorders. TCRdb redid the calling of the 5' RACE reads with MiXCR, one entry per CDR3 protein. The profile shows about 16,000 distinct CDR3 sequences, about 20% of them singletons. Source material: PBMCs. Every receptor here comes from a man aged 45 to 65 in good health.

This clonotype came up many times. The chain couples TRBV4-1 to TRBJ2-5; D call uncertain. CDR1 and CDR2 (germline): MGHRA, YSYEKL. The CDR3 contains 13 residues. V lost 1 base, J lost 3 bases, and 6 bases lay in between. The CDR3 is CASSQGLKETQYF. The CDR3 region has the DNA TGCGCCAGCAGCCAAGGGCTAAAAGAGACCCAGTACTTC.

This clonotype appeared many times. This chain links TRBV20-1 with TRBJ2-1, with D hard to call. Germline-derived CDR1 and CDR2 are DFQATT and SNEGSKA (reference sequence). This CDR3 has 15 amino acids. The V end lost 0 bases, the J end lost 4 bases, and 13 bases lay between the germline ends. This chain's CDR3 is CSARDPERTYNEQFF. The CDR3 DNA reads as TGCAGTGCTAGAGATCCTGAAAGAACTTACAATGAGCAGTTCTTC.

This clonotype has ten or more counts. CDR3 sequence reads: CASSLAWGEAGNTIYF. The DNA of the CDR3 is TGTGCCAGCAGCTTAGCATGGGGTGAGGCTGGAAACACCATATATTTT. The gene calls are TRBV7-9 and TRBJ1-3; D is undetermined. Germline V gene data show CDR1 as SEHNR and CDR2 as FQNEAQ (reference sequence). Trimming took off 0 bases at V and 2 bases at J, with 11 bases between the two ends. The CDR3 sequence is 16 residues long.

This clonotype was counted ten times or more. This sequence joins TRBV7-2 and TRBJ2-7, with 13 bases that match TRBD2. The CDR3 consists of 14 residues. Germline CDR1 SGHTA, CDR2 FQGNSA. The J segment lost 6 bases and the V segment lost 6 bases, leaving 5 bases of the junction unmatched. The CDR3: CASRAGLAGVEQYF. CDR3 nucleotide sequence: TGTGCCAGCAGGGCAGGACTAGCGGGAGTCGAGCAGTACTTC.

This clonotype was detected ten times or more. This chain connects TRBV18 to TRBJ2-1; TRBD1 matches 8 bases. J lost 3 bases, V lost 2 bases, and 3 bases had no gene match. This CDR3 comprises 15 residues. Germline V CDR1 and CDR2: KGHSH, LQKENI. The CDR3 is CASSPGQGIYNEQFF. Here the CDR3 DNA reads TGTGCCAGCTCACCAGGACAGGGCATCTACAATGAGCAGTTCTTC.

The rearrangement links TRBV7-6 to TRBJ2-1; TRBD2 is a possible D gene (6 bases). CDR3 length: 15 residues. Germline values: CDR1 SGHVS, CDR2 FNYEAQ. The V and J ends lost 5 bases and 10 bases respectively, with 21 bases between them. CDR3 nucleotide sequence: TGTGCCAGCAGCCTTAGGCAGGGTTCGGACTACGAGCAGTTCTTC. As protein: CASSLRQGSDYEQFF.

This clonotype is judged medium-sized. The chain has TRBV7-3 and TRBJ2-5; maybe TRBD1 (5 bases). The CDR3 contains 11 residues. Germline values: CDR1 SGHTA, CDR2 FQGTGA. V lost 5 bases and J 8 bases, leaving 9 bases between the germline ends. CDR3 loop: CASSQGDTQYF. CDR3 DNA sequence: TGTGCCAGCAGCCAAGGGGATACCCAGTACTTC.

This clonotype ranks as medium-sized. The chain has TRBV4-1 and TRBJ2-7; D possibly uses TRBD1 or TRBD2 (5 bases each). This CDR3 contains 14 residues. The germline V and J ends were trimmed by 4 bases and 4 bases, with 14 bases remaining between them. Germline CDR1 is MGHRA and CDR2 is YSYEKL. The DNA of the CDR3 is TGCGCCAGCAGCCCCCGGGACCTCCGTTACGAGCAGTACTTC. Amino acid sequence: CASSPRDLRYEQYF.

This clonotype was counted between two and nine times. CDR3 sequence: CAISTGLAGASGELFF. The CDR3 region has the DNA TGTGCCATCAGTACCGGACTAGCGGGAGCTAGCGGGGAGCTGTTTTTT. The chain joins TRBV10-3 to TRBJ2-2, with 13 bases matching TRBD2. Germline CDR1 ENHRY, CDR2 SYGVKD. The V gene end was trimmed by 5 bases and the J gene end by 7 bases; junction bases not matched to a gene: 7. CDR3 length: 16 residues.

This clonotype was found many times. The rearrangement joins TRBV5-1 to TRBJ2-6; possibly TRBD1 for D (6 bases). The CDR3 runs to 18 residues. Germline loops: CDR1 SGHRS, CDR2 YFSETQ. Trimming took off 4 bases at V and 4 bases at J, with 21 bases between the two ends. CDR3 in amino acids: CASSPEAGAAVGANVLTF. The DNA for the CDR3 is TGCGCCAGCAGCCCAGAGGCAGGGGCAGCGGTCGGGGCCAACGTCCTGACTTTC. The whole variable domain, remainder taken from reference TRBV5-1 and TRBJ2-6, is KAGVTQTPRYLIKTRGQQVTLSCSPISGHRSVSWYQQTPGQGLQFLFEYFSETQRNKGNFPGRFSGRQFSNSRSEMNVSTLELGDSALYLCASSPEAGAAVGANVLTFGAGSRLTVL.

There are many counts of this clonotype. The chain carries TRBV5-6 and TRBJ1-2; 7 bases are a match to TRBD1. CDR3 size: 13 residues. CDR1 and CDR2 from the germline V gene are SGHDT and YYEEEE. V lost 0 bases to trimming and J lost 8 bases; unmatched junction nucleotides: 4. The CDR3 loop reads CASSLGTGYGYTF. The CDR3 nucleotides read TGTGCCAGCAGCTTGGGGACAGGTTACGGCTACACCTTC.

By share, this clonotype counts as medium-sized. The rearrangement joins TRBV7-3 to TRBJ2-5; weak D call: TRBD1 (6 bases). Germline lookup yields CDR1 SGHTA and CDR2 FQGTGA. Trimming removed 2 bases from V and 4 bases from J, with 14 bases in between. This CDR3 is 15 amino acids long. The CDR3 DNA sequence: TGTGCCAGCAGCTTACGACCGACAGGAGGAGAGACCCAGTACTTC. Protein sequence: CASSLRPTGGETQYF.

This clonotype appeared many times. The CDR3 protein is CSARDNYYEQYF. The CDR3 DNA is TGCAGTGCTAGAGACAATTACTACGAGCAGTACTTC. The gene calls are TRBV20-1 and TRBJ2-7, with D unclear. The CDR3 length is 12 residues. Germline CDR1 and CDR2: DFQATT and SNEGSKA (reference sequence). Trimming removed 0 bases from V and 3 bases from J, with 6 bases in between.

This clonotype showed up many times. The chain combines TRBV7-9 with TRBJ2-5; 12 nucleotides agree with TRBD2. The V and J ends lost 5 bases and 5 bases, in that order; junction bases with no gene match: 6. The CDR3 is made up of 15 amino acids. Germline CDR1 and CDR2: SEHNR and FQNEAQ (reference sequence). The CDR3 nucleotides are TGTGCCAGCAGCGTACCTAGCGGGAGGGCGGAGACCCAGTACTTC. Amino acid sequence: CASSVPSGRAETQYF. Full variable domain (remainder filled in from reference TRBV7-9 and TRBJ2-5): DTGVSQNPRHKITKRGQNVTFRCDPISEHNRLYWYRQTLGQGPEFLTYFQNEAQLEKSRLLSDRFSAERPKGSFSTLEIQRTEQGDSAMYLCASSVPSGRAETQYFGPGTRLLVL.

In this sample, this clonotype turned up many times. The V and J genes are TRBV7-2 and TRBJ2-7; 8 nucleotides agree with TRBD2. The CDR3 consists of 15 residues. The junction had 7 bases not matched to a gene; V was cut back by 1 base and J by 5 bases. Germline V gene data show CDR1 as SGHTA and CDR2 as FQGNSA. The DNA for the CDR3 is TGTGCCAGCAGCTTAGACGGGAGGGCCTTAGACGAGCAGTACTTC. Translation: CASSLDGRALDEQYF.